This TCR beta chain came from a study of CD4 T cells in relation to SARS-CoV-2 and coronaviruses. Details on this clone: As yet, its antigen is unknown.

Only in-frame clones appear in the TCRdb table, and some are missing; sequencing was by immunoSEQ multiplex PCR. Of some 27,000 clones in the sample, 74% are singletons; the top ten hold under 30%. The CDR3 loop spans 14 amino acids. V shed 1 base and J shed 1 base, with 7 bases lying between them. Looked up from germline, CDR1 is SGHAT and CDR2 is FQNNGV. Unexposed donor CD4+ T cells date from about 2011-2018, before the COVID-19 pandemic. After roughly ten days of culture, CD4+ T cells were isolated. J is TRBJ1-1 and V is TRBV11-2; no clear D. This sequence was found in a human donor in good health. Sequencing was performed on CD4+ T cells from PBMCs, cultured in vitro. CDR3 residues: CASSLVGQNTEAFF. CDR3 DNA sequence: TGTGCCAGCAGCTTAGTGGGCCAGAACACTGAAGCTTTCTTT.